The rows below give T cell receptor beta chains drawn from one sample of a study of control samples from healthy donors and cancer patients. Generated by immunoSEQ multiplex PCR, the TCRdb table keeps only in-frame clones and is missing some. Of about 96,000 clones in the sample, 93% are singletons; the top ten hold about 7.3%. The specimen was blood. The source is a man aged 18-30 years in good health. Both conserved end residues are part of each CDR3. The D gene is left open where the match is weak. Clone size is not always given. Where it is, it says once, few, many or a class for expanded clones.

CDR3aa	CDR3nt	d_gene	abundance	j_gene	v_gene
CASSQGAGTVSNQPQHF	TGCGCCAGCAGCCAAGGAGCCGGGACAGTTAGCAATCAGCCCCAGCATTTT	TRBD1	.	TRBJ1-5	TRBV4-1
CASSPQGISYGYTF	TGTGCCAGCAGCCCACAGGGCATTTCTTATGGCTACACCTTC	.	.	TRBJ1-2	TRBV7-8
CASSQDQDLAGEGIEQYF	TGCGCCAGCAGCCAAGATCAGGATCTAGCGGGAGAAGGGATCGAGCAGTACTTC	TRBD2	.	TRBJ2-7	TRBV4-1
CASSQPPGADNEQFF	TGTGCCAGCAGCCAACCCCCCGGAGCAGACAATGAGCAGTTCTTC	.	.	TRBJ2-1	TRBV4-2
CASQDRGPADTQYF	TGTGCCAGCCAGGACAGGGGGCCCGCAGATACGCAGTATTTT	TRBD1	.	TRBJ2-3	TRBV6-6
CAVNSGVGYEQYF	TGTGCCGTCAACAGCGGCGTGGGCTACGAGCAGTACTTC	.	.	TRBJ2-7	TRBV10-3
CASSQGTLGAGELFF	TGTGCCAGCAGCCAAGGGACACTCGGCGCCGGGGAGCTGTTTTTT	.	.	TRBJ2-2	TRBV4-2
CAWSVKGAEGYTF	TGTGCCTGGAGTGTTAAGGGGGCTGAGGGCTACACCTTC	TRBD1	.	TRBJ1-2	TRBV30
CASSGMETQYF	TGTGCCAGCAGTGGGATGGAGACCCAGTACTTC	.	.	TRBJ2-5	TRBV2
CASSLGAGGYTF	TGTGCCAGCAGTTTAGGGGCAGGGGGCTACACCTTC	.	.	TRBJ1-2	TRBV12-3/TRBV12-4
CASRPQGDPFYNEQFF	TGTGCCAGCAGGCCACAGGGGGACCCATTCTACAATGAGCAGTTCTTC	.	.	TRBJ2-1	TRBV21-1
CASSQETAPNYGYTF	TGTGCCAGCAGCCAAGAAACAGCCCCTAACTATGGCTACACCTTC	.	.	TRBJ1-2	TRBV4-2
CASSPGTLHNYGYTF	TGTGCCAGCAGTCCGGGGACACTACATAACTATGGCTACACCTTC	.	.	TRBJ1-2	TRBV7-2
CASSSSGASGGYEQYF	TGTGCCAGCAGTTCCTCAGGGGCTAGCGGGGGATACGAGCAGTACTTC	TRBD2	.	TRBJ2-7	TRBV28
CASSLLRVNTEAFF	TGTGCCAGCAGTTTACTGCGGGTGAACACTGAAGCTTTCTTT	.	once	TRBJ1-1	TRBV28
CASSPFPAETDTQYF	TGTGCCAGCTCACCTTTTCCGGCGGAGACAGATACGCAGTATTTT	.	once	TRBJ2-3	TRBV18
CASSRGTMNEQYF	TGTGCCAGTAGTAGGGGGACTATGAACGAGCAGTACTTC	TRBD2	.	TRBJ2-7	TRBV19
CASSIRDTTYEQYF	TGTGCCAGCAGCATACGGGACACTACCTACGAGCAGTACTTC	.	.	TRBJ2-7	TRBV7-2
CASSLVFPGTGLSSGNTIYF	TGTGCCAGCAGCTTAGTATTCCCGGGGACAGGACTTTCCTCTGGAAACACCATATATTTT	TRBD1	.	TRBJ1-3	TRBV7-6
CASSQDPMEPYNEQFF	TGTGCCAGCAGCCAAGATCCTATGGAGCCCTACAATGAGCAGTTCTTC	.	.	TRBJ2-1	TRBV4-2
CASSRDRMNTEAFF	TGTGCCAGCAGCCGGGACAGAATGAACACTGAAGCTTTCTTT	TRBD1	.	TRBJ1-1	TRBV7-3
CSVGTEETQYF	TGCAGCGTTGGGACAGAAGAGACCCAGTACTTC	.	.	TRBJ2-5	TRBV29-1
CASSLLGEQFF	TGTGCCAGCAGCCTACTAGGGGAGCAGTTCTTC	.	.	TRBJ2-1	TRBV6-2/TRBV6-3
CASRYRGLSEQYF	TGTGCCAGCAGATACAGGGGGCTCAGCGAGCAGTACTTC	TRBD1	.	TRBJ2-7	TRBV2
CASQRGGRGFDEQYF	TGTGCCAGCCAACGAGGCGGTCGGGGTTTCGACGAGCAGTACTTC	.	.	TRBJ2-7	TRBV6-5
CASPGTSVSYEQYF	TGTGCCAGCCCCGGGACTAGCGTCTCCTACGAGCAGTACTTC	TRBD2	.	TRBJ2-7	TRBV7-2
CSASGSKDNYGYTF	TGCAGTGCTAGTGGGTCCAAAGATAACTATGGCTACACCTTC	.	.	TRBJ1-2	TRBV20-1
CASSLRGTSGTNTGELFF	TGTGCCAGCAGCCTCCGCGGGACTAGCGGGACGAACACCGGGGAGCTGTTTTTT	TRBD2	.	TRBJ2-2	TRBV7-6
CASSQRSGGGANEKLFF	TGTGCCAGCAGCCAAAGGTCAGGGGGAGGTGCTAATGAAAAACTGTTTTTT	TRBD1	.	TRBJ1-4	TRBV4-2
CASSEAYRGSYGYTF	TGCGCCAGCAGCGAGGCTTACAGGGGATCCTATGGCTACACCTTC	TRBD1	.	TRBJ1-2	TRBV5-1
CAWSPPPGVYNEQFF	TGTGCCTGGAGCCCCCCCCCGGGGGTGTACAATGAGCAGTTCTTC	.	.	TRBJ2-1	TRBV30
CASSLAGGTSGTKTQYF	TGTGCCAGCAGCTTAGCGGGGGGGACTAGCGGGACGAAGACCCAGTACTTC	TRBD2	.	TRBJ2-5	TRBV7-2
CASSQEISGNQPQHF	TGCGCCAGCAGCCAAGAAATTAGTGGGAATCAGCCCCAGCATTTT	.	.	TRBJ1-5	TRBV4-1
CASSPPGTTFTDTQYF	TGTGCCAGCTCACCACCCGGGACAACGTTCACAGATACGCAGTATTTT	.	.	TRBJ2-3	TRBV18
CASRFQERSSYNSPLHF	TGTGCCAGCCGATTCCAGGAGCGGAGCTCCTATAATTCACCCCTCCACTTT	.	.	TRBJ1-6	TRBV28
CASSPPDREAFF	TGCGCCAGCAGCCCTCCTGACAGGGAAGCTTTCTTT	.	.	TRBJ1-1	TRBV5-1
CASSDRTEGGQPQHF	TGTGCCAGCAGTGACAGGACGGAGGGAGGTCAGCCCCAGCATTTT	.	.	TRBJ1-5	TRBV6-1
CATSKEPGNRGTEAFF	TGTGCCACCAGCAAAGAGCCGGGGAATCGGGGCACTGAAGCTTTCTTT	.	.	TRBJ1-1	TRBV15
CASAHRGMDLSNQPQHF	TGCGCCAGCGCCCATAGGGGTATGGATCTTAGCAATCAGCCCCAGCATTTT	.	.	TRBJ1-5	TRBV5-1
CASSPVRDSYEQYF	TGTGCCAGCTCACCAGTACGGGACTCCTACGAGCAGTACTTC	.	.	TRBJ2-7	TRBV18
CASSIMGGNTEAFF	TGTGCCAGTAGTATCATGGGCGGAAACACTGAAGCTTTCTTT	.	.	TRBJ1-1	TRBV19
CSVGTGITDTQYF	TGCAGCGTGGGAACTGGGATTACAGATACGCAGTATTTT	.	once	TRBJ2-3	TRBV29-1
CASSLAGGPKNGYTF	TGTGCCAGCAGCTTAGCGGGGGGTCCCAAGAATGGCTACACCTTC	.	.	TRBJ1-2	TRBV7-9
CASSYSPVRSGNTIYF	TGTGCCAGCAGTTACTCCCCGGTTCGCTCTGGAAACACCATATATTTT	.	.	TRBJ1-3	TRBV6-6
CASSELPTKDSAFF	TGTGCCAGCAGTGAACTGCCGACTAAAGATTCGGCTTTCTTT	.	once	TRBJ1-1	TRBV6-1
CASSIHRAISGNTIYF	TGTGCCAGCAGCATCCACAGGGCGATCTCTGGAAACACCATATATTTT	.	.	TRBJ1-3	TRBV7-8
CAWSVGFGGNTEAFF	TGTGCCTGGAGTGTGGGTTTTGGGGGGAACACTGAAGCTTTCTTT	.	.	TRBJ1-1	TRBV30
CASSPRTGGDYGYTF	TGCGCCAGCAGCCCCCGGACAGGGGGTGACTATGGCTACACCTTC	TRBD1	.	TRBJ1-2	TRBV5-1
CASSQKDRGYLSGNTIYF	TGCGCCAGCAGCCAGAAGGACAGGGGGTATCTGTCTGGAAACACCATATATTTT	TRBD1	.	TRBJ1-3	TRBV4-1
CASYHHGTTNEKLFF	TGTGCCAGCTACCATCATGGGACAACTAATGAAAAACTGTTTTTT	.	.	TRBJ1-4	TRBV2
CASSYEVSSYEQYF	TGTGCCAGCAGTTACGAGGTCAGCTCCTACGAGCAGTACTTC	.	.	TRBJ2-7	TRBV6-6
CASSPGTSSGNTIYF	TGTGCCAGCAGCCCCGGGACAAGCTCTGGAAACACCATATATTTT	.	.	TRBJ1-3	TRBV5-6
CAWTGHPNSPLHF	TGTGCCTGGACCGGGCACCCTAATTCACCCCTCCACTTT	.	.	TRBJ1-6	TRBV30
CASSDFQGAVEQFF	TGTGCCAGCAGTGACTTTCAGGGGGCTGTTGAGCAGTTCTTC	TRBD1	.	TRBJ2-1	TRBV6-4
CASSVESGLAGGYEQYF	TGTGCCAGCAGCGTAGAGTCAGGGCTAGCGGGAGGATACGAGCAGTACTTC	TRBD2	.	TRBJ2-7	TRBV9
CASSYSIREGPYEQYF	TGTGCCAGCAGTTACTCCATTCGTGAGGGGCCCTACGAGCAGTACTTC	.	.	TRBJ2-7	TRBV6-5